This note documents a single T cell receptor (beta chain) sequence. This specimen belongs to a study of T cell changes during pregnancy in multiple sclerosis. The CDR3 runs to 16 residues. The ends lost 1 base at V and 5 bases at J; junction bases unmatched: 5. Germline V gene data show CDR1 as MDHEN and CDR2 as SYDVKM. The data were produced by immunoSEQ multiplex PCR, yet TCRdb's version contains in-frame clones alone and is incomplete. The table includes approximately 100,000 clones, about 91% detected once. The source was peripheral blood, collected in the second trimester of pregnancy. This receptor was identified in a female donor with multiple sclerosis, enrolled in a pregnancy study. The gene calls are TRBV28 and TRBJ2-1; 10 bases are shared with TRBD2. CDR3 nucleotide sequence: TGTGCCAGCAGTTTATCTAGCGGGAGAAGCCACAATGAGCAGTTCTTC. Encoded protein: CASSLSSGRSHNEQFF.